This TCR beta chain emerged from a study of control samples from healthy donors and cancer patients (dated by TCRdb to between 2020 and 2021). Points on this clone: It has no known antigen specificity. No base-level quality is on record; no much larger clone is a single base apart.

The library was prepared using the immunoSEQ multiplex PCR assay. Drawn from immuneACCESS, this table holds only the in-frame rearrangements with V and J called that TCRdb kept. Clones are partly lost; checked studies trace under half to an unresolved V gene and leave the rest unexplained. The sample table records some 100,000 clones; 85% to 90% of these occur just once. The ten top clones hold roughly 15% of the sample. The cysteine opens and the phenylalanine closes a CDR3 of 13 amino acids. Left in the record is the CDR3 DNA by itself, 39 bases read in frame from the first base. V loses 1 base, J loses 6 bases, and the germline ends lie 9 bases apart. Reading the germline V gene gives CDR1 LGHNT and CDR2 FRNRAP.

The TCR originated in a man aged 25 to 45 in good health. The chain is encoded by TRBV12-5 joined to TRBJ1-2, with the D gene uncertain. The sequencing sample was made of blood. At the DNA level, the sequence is TGTGCTAGTGGTTTGGAGGCAGTACATGGCTACACCTTC. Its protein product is CASGLEAVHGYTF.